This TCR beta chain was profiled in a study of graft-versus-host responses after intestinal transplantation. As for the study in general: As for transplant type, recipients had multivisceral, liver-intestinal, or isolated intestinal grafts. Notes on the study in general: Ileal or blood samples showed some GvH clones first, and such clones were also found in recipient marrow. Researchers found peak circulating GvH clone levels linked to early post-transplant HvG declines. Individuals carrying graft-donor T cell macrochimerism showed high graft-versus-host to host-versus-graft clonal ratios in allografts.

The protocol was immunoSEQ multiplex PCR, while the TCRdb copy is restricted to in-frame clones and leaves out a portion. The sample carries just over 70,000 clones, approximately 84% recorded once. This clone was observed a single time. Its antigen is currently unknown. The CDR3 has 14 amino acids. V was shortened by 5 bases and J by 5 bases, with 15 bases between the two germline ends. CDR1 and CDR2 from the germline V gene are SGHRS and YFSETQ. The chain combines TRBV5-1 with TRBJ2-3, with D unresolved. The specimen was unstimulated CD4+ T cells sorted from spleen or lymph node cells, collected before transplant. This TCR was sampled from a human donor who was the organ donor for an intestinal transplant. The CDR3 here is CASRSVPAGDTQYF. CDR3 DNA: TGCGCCAGCAGATCGGTCCCCGCTGGAGATACGCAGTATTTT.